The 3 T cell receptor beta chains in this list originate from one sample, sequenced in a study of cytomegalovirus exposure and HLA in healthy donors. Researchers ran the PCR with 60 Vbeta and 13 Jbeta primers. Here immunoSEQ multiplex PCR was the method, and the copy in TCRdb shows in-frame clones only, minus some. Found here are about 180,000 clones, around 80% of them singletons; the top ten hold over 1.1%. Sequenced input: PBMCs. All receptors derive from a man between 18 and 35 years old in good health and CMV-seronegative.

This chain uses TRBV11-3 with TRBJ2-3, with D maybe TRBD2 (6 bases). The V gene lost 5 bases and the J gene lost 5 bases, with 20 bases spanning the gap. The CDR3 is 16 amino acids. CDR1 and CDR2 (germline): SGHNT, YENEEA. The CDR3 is CASSRMGTPGGDTQYF. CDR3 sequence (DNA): TGTGCCAGCAGCCGGATGGGGACTCCCGGAGGAGATACGCAGTATTTT.

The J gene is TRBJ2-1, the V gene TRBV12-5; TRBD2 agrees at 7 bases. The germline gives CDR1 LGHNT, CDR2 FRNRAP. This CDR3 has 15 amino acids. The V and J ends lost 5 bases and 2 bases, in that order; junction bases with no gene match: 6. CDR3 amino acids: CASGGRAGPYNEQFF. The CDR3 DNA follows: TGTGCTAGTGGTGGGAGGGCCGGCCCCTACAATGAGCAGTTCTTC.

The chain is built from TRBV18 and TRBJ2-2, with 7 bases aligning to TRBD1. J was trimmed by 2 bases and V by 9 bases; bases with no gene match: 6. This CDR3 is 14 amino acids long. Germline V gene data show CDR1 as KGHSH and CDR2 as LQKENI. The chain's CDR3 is CASSGQTNTGELFF. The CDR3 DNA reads TGTGCCAGTTCGGGACAGACTAACACCGGGGAGCTGTTTTTT.